This TCR beta chain was found in a study of blood T cell repertoires in COVID-19. As for the study in general: There were acute and convalescent COVID-19 samples, and they came from the United States, Italy and Spain.

Cohorts were based on clinical histories the participants reported. Generated by immunoSEQ multiplex PCR, the TCRdb table keeps only in-frame clones and is missing some. Of 300,000 to 350,000 clones in the sample, 70% to 90% were seen once. Trimming stripped 3 bases from V and 10 bases from J, with 18 bases between. Per the germline V gene, CDR1 is DFQATT and CDR2 is SNEGSKA (reference sequence). The length of the CDR3 is 14 residues. The sequenced sample was PBMCs or T cells enriched from blood (not recorded which). This TCR was sampled from a woman in her thirties or forties with acute COVID-19. The chain carries TRBV20-1 and TRBJ1-4, with D perhaps TRBD1 (5 bases). CDR3 loop: CSASRGVEIGKLFF. The CDR3 nucleotides are TGCAGTGCTAGTAGGGGTGTTGAAATTGGAAAACTGTTTTTT.